In its sample, the clone carrying this T cell receptor beta chain was seen once. Trimming pared 0 bases from V and 1 base from J, leaving 12 bases between. The CDR3 extends over 17 amino acids. Germline-derived CDR1 and CDR2 are SGHDN and FVKESK. This entry belongs to a study of pediatric ulcerative colitis. Rectal tissue came from one to two pinch biopsies taken at colonoscopy. Clones were sequenced by immunoSEQ multiplex PCR, and TCRdb holds only the in-frame ones, with some missing. The data contain some 50,000 clones, 78% of them singletons. The chain couples TRBV14 to TRBJ2-2; possibly TRBD1 for D (6 bases). Sequencing used gut tissue. The receptor comes from a girl aged 5-17 years with moderate ulcerative colitis. In nucleotides, the CDR3 is TGTGCCAGCAGCCAAGAAAGGCAGGGGAAGAACACCGGGGAGCTGTTTTTT. Translation gives CASSQERQGKNTGELFF.